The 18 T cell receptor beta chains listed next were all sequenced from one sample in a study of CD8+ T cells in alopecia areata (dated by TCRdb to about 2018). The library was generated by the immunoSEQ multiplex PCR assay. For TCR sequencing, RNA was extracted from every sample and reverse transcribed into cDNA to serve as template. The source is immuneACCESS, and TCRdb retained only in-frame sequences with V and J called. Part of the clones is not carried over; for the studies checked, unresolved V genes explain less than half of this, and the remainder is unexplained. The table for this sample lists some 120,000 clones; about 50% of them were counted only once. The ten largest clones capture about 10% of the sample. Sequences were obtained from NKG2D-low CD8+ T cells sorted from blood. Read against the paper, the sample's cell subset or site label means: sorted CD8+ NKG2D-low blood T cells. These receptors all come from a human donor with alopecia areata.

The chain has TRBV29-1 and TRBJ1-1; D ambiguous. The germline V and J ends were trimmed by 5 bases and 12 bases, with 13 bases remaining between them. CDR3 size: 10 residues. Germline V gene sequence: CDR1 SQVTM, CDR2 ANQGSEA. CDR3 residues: CSVPSPGPFF. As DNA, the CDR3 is TGCAGCGTTCCTAGCCCCGGACCTTTCTTT.

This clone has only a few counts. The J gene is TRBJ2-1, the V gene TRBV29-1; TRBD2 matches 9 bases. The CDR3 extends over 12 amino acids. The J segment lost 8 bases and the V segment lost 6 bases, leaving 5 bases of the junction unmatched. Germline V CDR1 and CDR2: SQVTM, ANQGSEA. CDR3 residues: CSVLAGEYEQFF. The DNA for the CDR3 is TGCAGCGTCTTAGCGGGAGAATATGAGCAGTTCTTC.

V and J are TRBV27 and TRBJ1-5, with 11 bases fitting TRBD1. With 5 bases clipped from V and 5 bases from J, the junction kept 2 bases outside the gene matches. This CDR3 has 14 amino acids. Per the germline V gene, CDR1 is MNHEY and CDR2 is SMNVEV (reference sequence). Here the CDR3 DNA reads TGTGCCAGCAGTCGGGACAGGGGGGATCAGCCCCAGCATTTT. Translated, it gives CASSRDRGDQPQHF.

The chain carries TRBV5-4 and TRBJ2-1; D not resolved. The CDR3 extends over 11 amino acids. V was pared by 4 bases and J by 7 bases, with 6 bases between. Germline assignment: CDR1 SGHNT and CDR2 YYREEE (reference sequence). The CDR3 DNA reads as TGTGCCAGCAGCCGGCCGAATGAGCAGTTCTTC. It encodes CASSRPNEQFF.

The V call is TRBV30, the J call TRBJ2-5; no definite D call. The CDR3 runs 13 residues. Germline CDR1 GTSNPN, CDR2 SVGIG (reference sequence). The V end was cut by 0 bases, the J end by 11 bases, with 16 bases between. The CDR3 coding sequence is TGTGCCTGGAGTGTATGGCCGGGCGCAGAGCAGTACTTC. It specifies CAWSVWPGAEQYF.

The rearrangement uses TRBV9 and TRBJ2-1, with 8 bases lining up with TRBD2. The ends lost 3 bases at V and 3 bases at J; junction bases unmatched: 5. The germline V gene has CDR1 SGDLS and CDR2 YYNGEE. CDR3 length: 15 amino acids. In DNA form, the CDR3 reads TGTGCCAGCAGCGAATCCGGGACTAGCTACAATGAGCAGTTCTTC. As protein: CASSESGTSYNEQFF.

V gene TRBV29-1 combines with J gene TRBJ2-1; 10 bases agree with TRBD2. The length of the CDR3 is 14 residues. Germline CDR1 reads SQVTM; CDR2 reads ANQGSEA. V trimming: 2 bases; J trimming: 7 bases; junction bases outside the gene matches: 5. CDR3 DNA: TGCAGCGTTGAACGTTCTAGCGGGAGTAATGAGCAGTTCTTC. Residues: CSVERSSGSNEQFF.

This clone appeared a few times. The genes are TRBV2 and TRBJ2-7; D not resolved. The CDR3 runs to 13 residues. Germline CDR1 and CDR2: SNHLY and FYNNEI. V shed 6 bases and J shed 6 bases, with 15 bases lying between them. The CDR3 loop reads CASSAGSALEQYF. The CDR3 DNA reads TGTGCCAGCAGCGCCGGGTCCGCTCTCGAGCAGTACTTC.

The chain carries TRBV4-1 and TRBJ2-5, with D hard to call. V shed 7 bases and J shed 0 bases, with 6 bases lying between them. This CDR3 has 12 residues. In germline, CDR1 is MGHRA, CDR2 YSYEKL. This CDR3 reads CASKRDQETQYF. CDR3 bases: TGCGCCAGCAAAAGAGACCAAGAGACCCAGTACTTC.

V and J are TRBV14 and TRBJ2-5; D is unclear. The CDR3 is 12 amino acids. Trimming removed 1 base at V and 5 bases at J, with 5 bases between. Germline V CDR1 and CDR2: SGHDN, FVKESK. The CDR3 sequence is CASSQVWETQYF. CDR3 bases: TGTGCCAGCAGCCAAGTGTGGGAGACCCAGTACTTC.

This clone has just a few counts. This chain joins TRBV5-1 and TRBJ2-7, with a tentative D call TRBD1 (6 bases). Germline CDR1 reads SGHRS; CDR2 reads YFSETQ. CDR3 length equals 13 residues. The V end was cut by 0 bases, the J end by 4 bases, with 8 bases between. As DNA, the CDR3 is TGCGCCAGCAGCTTGGTGGACAGTTACGAGCAGTACTTC. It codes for CASSLVDSYEQYF.

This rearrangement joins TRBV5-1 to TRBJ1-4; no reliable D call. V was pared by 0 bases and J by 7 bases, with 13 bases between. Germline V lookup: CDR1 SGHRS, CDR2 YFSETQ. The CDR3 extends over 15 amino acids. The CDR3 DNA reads TGCGCCAGCAGCTTGGGCGAAACTGGTGGTGAAAAACTGTTTTTT. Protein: CASSLGETGGEKLFF.

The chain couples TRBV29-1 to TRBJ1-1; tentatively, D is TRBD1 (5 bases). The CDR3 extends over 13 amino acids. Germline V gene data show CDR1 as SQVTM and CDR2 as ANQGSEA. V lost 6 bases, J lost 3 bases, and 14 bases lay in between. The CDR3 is CSVSGGRYTEAFF. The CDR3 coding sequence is TGCAGCGTCTCGGGGGGGAGGTACACTGAAGCTTTCTTT.

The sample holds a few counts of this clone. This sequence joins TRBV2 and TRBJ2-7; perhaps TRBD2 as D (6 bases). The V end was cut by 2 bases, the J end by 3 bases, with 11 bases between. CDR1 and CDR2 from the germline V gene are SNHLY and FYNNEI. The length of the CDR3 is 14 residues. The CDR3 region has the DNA TGTGCCAGCAGTGAAAGCGGGTTCAACTACGAGCAGTACTTC. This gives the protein CASSESGFNYEQYF.

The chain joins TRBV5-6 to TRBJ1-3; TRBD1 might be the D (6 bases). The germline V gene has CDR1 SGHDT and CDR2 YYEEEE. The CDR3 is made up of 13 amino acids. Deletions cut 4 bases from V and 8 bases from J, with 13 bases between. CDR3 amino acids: CASSHDRPDTIYF. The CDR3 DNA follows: TGTGCCAGCAGCCATGACAGGCCAGACACCATATATTTT.

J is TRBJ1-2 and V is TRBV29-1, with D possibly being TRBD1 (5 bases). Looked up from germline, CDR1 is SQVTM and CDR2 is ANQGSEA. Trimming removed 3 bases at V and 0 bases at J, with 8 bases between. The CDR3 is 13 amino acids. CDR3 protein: CSVEWGTNYGYTF. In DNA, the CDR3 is TGCAGCGTTGAGTGGGGGACTAACTATGGCTACACCTTC.

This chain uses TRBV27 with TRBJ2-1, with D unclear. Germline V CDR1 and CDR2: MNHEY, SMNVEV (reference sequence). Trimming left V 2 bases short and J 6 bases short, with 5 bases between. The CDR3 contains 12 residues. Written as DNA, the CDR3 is TGTGCCAGCAGTTTACACACCAATGAGCAGTTCTTC. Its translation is CASSLHTNEQFF.

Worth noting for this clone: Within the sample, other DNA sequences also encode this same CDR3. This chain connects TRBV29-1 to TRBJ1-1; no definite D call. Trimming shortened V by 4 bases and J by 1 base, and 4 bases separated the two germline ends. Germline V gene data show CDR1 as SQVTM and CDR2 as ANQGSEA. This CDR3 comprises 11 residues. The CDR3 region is CSVVENTEAFF. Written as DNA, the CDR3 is TGCAGCGTTGTGGAGAACACTGAAGCTTTCTTT.